This record covers a single TCR beta chain. No antigen is known for it. These data are taken from a study of cytomegalovirus exposure and HLA in healthy donors. The study, taken as a whole, reports: It was approximately 170 TCR beta chains that were listed as cytomegalovirus-associated. Productive rates of about 90% or about 30% were seen for most TCR beta V segments in an earlier analysis.

The PCR made use of 60 Vbeta and 13 Jbeta primers. Some clones are missing from TCRdb's copy, which holds only in-frame ones; the method was immunoSEQ multiplex PCR. This sample has 110,000 to 150,000 clones, with 75% to 90% found just once. CDR1 and CDR2 (germline): SGHKS, YYEKEE (reference sequence). The V end lost 4 bases, the J end lost 8 bases, and 12 bases lay between the germline ends. CDR3 length: 12 amino acids. This TCR was recovered from a man aged 35 to 55 in good health and CMV-seronegative. The sample was PBMCs. V gene TRBV5-5 combines with J gene TRBJ1-1; D not resolved. The CDR3 is CASSLSVAEAFF. CDR3 in DNA: TGTGCCAGCAGCCTCTCAGTAGCCGAAGCTTTCTTT.